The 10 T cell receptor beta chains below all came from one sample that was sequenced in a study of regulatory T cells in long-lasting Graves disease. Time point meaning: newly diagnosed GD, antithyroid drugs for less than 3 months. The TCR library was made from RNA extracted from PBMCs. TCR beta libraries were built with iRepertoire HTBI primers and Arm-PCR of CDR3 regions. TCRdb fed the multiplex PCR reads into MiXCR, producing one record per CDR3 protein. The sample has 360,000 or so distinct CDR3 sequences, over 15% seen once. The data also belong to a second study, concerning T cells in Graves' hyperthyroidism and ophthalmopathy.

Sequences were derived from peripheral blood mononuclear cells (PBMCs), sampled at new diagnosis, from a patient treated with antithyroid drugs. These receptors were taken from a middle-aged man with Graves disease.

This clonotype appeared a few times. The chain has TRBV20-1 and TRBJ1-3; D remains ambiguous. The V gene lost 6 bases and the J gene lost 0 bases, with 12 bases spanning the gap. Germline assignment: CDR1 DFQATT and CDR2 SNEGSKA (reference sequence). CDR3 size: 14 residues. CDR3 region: CSALDRRSGNTIYF. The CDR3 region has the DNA TGCAGTGCCCTTGACCGCCGCTCTGGAAACACCATATATTTT.

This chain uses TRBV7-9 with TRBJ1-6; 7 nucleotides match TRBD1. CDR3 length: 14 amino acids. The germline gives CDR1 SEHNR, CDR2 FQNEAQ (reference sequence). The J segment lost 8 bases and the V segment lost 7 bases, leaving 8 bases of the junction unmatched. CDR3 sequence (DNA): TGTGCCAGCACCTTGACAGGGAGGGATTCACCCCTCCACTTT. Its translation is CASTLTGRDSPLHF.

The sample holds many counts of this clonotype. The CDR3 bases are TGCGCCAGCAGCTTGGCAGGTCACAATGAGCAGTTCTTC. Translating gives CASSLAGHNEQFF. This chain uses TRBV5-1 with TRBJ2-1; no firm D call. This CDR3 comprises 13 residues. V was shortened by 0 bases and J by 5 bases, with 6 bases between the two germline ends. Germline lookup yields CDR1 SGHRS and CDR2 YFSETQ.

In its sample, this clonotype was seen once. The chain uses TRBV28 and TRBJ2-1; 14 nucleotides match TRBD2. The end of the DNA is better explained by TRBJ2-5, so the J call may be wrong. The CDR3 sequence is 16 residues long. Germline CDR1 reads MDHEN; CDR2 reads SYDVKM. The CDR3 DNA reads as TGTGCCAGCAGTTTACCGACTAGCGGGGGGGTGGAGACCCAGTACTTC. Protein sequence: CASSLPTSGGVETQYF.

The DNA of the CDR3 is TGCGCCAGCAGCTTGGGCTGGGACAGGAGACCCTACGAGCAGTACTTC. Translating gives CASSLGWDRRPYEQYF. The rearrangement joins TRBV5-1 to TRBJ2-7, with 8 nucleotides matching TRBD1. With 0 bases clipped from V and 2 bases from J, the junction kept 7 bases outside the gene matches. This CDR3 comprises 16 residues. The germline V gene has CDR1 SGHRS and CDR2 YFSETQ.

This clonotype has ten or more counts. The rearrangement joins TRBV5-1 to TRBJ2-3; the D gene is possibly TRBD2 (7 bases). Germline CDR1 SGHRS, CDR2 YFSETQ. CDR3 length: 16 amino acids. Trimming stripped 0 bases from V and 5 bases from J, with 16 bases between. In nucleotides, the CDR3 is TGCGCCAGCAGCTTGGAACGGGGGGCCGTGCGAGATACGCAGTATTTT. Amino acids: CASSLERGAVRDTQYF.

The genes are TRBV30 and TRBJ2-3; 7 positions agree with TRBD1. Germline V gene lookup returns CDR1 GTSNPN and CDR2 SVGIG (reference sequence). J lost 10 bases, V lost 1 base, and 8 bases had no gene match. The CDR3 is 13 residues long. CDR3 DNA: TGTGCCTGGAGTGCCACACAGGGGAGCGCGCAGTATTTT. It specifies CAWSATQGSAQYF.

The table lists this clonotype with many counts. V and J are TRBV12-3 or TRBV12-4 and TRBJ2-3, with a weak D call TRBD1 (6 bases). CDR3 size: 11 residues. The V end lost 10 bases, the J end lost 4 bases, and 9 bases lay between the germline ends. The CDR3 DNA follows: TGTGCCACCAGGGGAGCAGATACGCAGTATTTT. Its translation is CATRGADTQYF.

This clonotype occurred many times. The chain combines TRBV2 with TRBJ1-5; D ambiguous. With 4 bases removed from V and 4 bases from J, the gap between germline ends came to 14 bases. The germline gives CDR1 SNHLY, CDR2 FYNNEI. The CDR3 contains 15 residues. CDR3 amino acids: CASSAWGNGNQPQHF. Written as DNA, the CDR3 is TGTGCCAGCAGTGCGTGGGGTAACGGGAATCAGCCCCAGCATTTT.

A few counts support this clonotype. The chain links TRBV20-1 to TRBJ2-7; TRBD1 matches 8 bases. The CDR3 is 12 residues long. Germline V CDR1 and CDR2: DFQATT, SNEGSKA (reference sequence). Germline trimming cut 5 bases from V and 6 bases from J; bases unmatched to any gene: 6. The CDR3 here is CSALDRAGEQYF. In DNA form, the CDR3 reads TGCAGTGCTTTGGACAGGGCGGGCGAGCAGTACTTC.